This passage covers 7 T cell receptor beta chains from one sample sequenced in a study of chemoradiotherapy in HPV16-positive cancers. The data were produced by immunoSEQ multiplex PCR, yet TCRdb's version contains in-frame clones alone and is incomplete. The profile shows 55,000 to 85,000 clones, roughly 90% of them singletons. The sample here was blood, taken from a patient who underwent chemoradiotherapy. The origin of the receptors is a human donor with HPV-associated anogenital cancer.

This chain joins TRBV27 and TRBJ2-1; D not certain. V was pared by 0 bases and J by 5 bases, with 14 bases between. Germline values: CDR1 MNHEY, CDR2 SMNVEV (reference sequence). This CDR3 is 16 amino acids long. In nucleotides, the CDR3 is TGTGCCAGCAGTTTATCCGGTATTACTCCCAACAATGAGCAGTTCTTC. Protein product: CASSLSGITPNNEQFF.

This clone has a single count. The rearrangement links TRBV28 to TRBJ2-4; D tentatively fits TRBD1 or TRBD2 (6 bases each). From germline, CDR1 is MDHEN and CDR2 SYDVKM. The CDR3 is 13 residues long. V was pared by 5 bases and J by 8 bases, with 13 bases between. As DNA, the CDR3 is TGTGCCAGCAGTCCCCTCGGGGGCGACATTCAGTACTTC. Translation: CASSPLGGDIQYF.

The chain couples TRBV11-2 to TRBJ2-7; D gene unclear. V lost 3 bases, J lost 6 bases, and 6 bases lay in between. This CDR3 contains 11 residues. Germline values: CDR1 SGHAT, CDR2 FQNNGV. For the CDR3, the DNA is TGTGCCAGCAGCTTTTTAAGCGAGCAGTACTTC. Translating it yields CASSFLSEQYF. Together with reference TRBV11-2 and TRBJ2-7, the CDR3 gives the full variable domain: EAGVAQSPRYKIIEKRQSVAFWCNPISGHATLYWYQQILGQGPKLLIQFQNNGVVDDSQLPKDRFSAERLKGVDSTLKIQPAKLEDSAVYLCASSFLSEQYFGPGTRLTVT.

V is TRBV30 and J is TRBJ2-1, with 9 positions matching TRBD1. The J segment lost 10 bases and the V segment lost 1 base, leaving 2 bases of the junction unmatched. The CDR3 consists of 12 residues. Germline V gene data show CDR1 as GTSNPN and CDR2 as SVGIG (reference sequence). CDR3: CAWSATGGEQFF. CDR3 nucleotides: TGTGCCTGGAGTGCTACAGGGGGCGAGCAGTTCTTC.

The chain carries TRBV28 and TRBJ1-5; 8 nucleotides agree with TRBD1. V dropped 7 bases and J dropped 4; count of bases not matched to a gene: 12. Looked up from germline, CDR1 is MDHEN and CDR2 is SYDVKM. The CDR3 extends over 16 amino acids. The CDR3 DNA reads as TGTGCCAGCATTAAGCTCAGGGGGCGCGGGAATCAGCCCCAGCATTTT. It encodes CASIKLRGRGNQPQHF. Combining the CDR3 with reference TRBV28 and TRBJ1-5 gives the whole variable domain DVKVTQSSRYLVKRTGEKVFLECVQDMDHENMFWYRQDPGLGLRLIYFSYDVKMKEKGDIPEGYSVSREKKERFSLILESASTNQTSMYLCASIKLRGRGNQPQHFGDGTRLSIL.

The V and J genes are TRBV28 and TRBJ1-5; maybe TRBD1 (6 bases). V was trimmed by 7 bases and J by 6 bases, leaving 19 bases between them. Germline V CDR1 and CDR2: MDHEN, SYDVKM. The CDR3 spans 15 residues. This chain's CDR3 is CASIPARQGTQPQHF. The CDR3 coding sequence is TGTGCCAGCATACCGGCCCGTCAGGGGACTCAGCCCCAGCATTTT.

The chain recombines TRBV7-5 with TRBJ1-1; no DNA check was done on the table's D call, TRBD1. TRBV7-5 is given as a pseudogene. CDR3 size: 16 residues. The CDR3: CARSLGDRGQSTEAFF. The DNA of the CDR3 is TGTGCCAGAAGCTTAGGGGACAGGGGGCAGAGCACTGAAGCTTTCTTT.